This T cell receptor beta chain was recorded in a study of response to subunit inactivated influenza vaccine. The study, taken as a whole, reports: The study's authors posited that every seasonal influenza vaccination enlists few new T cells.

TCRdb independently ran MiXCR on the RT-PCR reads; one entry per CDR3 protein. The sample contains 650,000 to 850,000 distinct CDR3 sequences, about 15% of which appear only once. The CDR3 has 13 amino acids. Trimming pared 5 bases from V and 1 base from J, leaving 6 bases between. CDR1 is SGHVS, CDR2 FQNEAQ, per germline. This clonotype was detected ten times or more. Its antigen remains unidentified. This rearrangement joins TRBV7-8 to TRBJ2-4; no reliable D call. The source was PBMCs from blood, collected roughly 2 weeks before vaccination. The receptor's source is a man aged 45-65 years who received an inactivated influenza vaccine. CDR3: CASSPDAKNIQYF. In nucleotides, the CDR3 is TGTGCCAGCAGCCCGGATGCCAAAAACATTCAGTACTTC. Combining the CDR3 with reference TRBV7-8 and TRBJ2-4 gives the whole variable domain GAGVSQSPRYKVAKRGQDVALRCDPISGHVSLFWYQQALGQGPEFLTYFQNEAQLDKSGLPSDRFFAERPEGSVSTLKIQRTQQEDSAVYLCASSPDAKNIQYFGAGTRLSVL.